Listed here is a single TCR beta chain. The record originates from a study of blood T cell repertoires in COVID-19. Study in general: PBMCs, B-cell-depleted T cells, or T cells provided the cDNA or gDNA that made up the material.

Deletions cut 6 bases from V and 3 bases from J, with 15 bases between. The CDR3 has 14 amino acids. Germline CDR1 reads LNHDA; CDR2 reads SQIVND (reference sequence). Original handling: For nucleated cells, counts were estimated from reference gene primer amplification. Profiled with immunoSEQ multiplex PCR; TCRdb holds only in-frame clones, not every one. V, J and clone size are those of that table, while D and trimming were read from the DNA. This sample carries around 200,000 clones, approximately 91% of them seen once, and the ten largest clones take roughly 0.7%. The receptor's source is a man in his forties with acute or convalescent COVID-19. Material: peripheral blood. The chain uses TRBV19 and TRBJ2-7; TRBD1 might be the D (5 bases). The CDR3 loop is CASSIRTPDYEQYF. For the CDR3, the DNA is TGTGCCAGTAGCATACGGACACCCGACTACGAGCAGTACTTC.